The entry that follows covers one TCR beta chain sequence. This entry comes from a study of blood T cell repertoires in COVID-19. Authors' processing steps: Amplifying reference gene primers gave estimates of nucleated cell counts. Some clones are missing from TCRdb's copy, which holds only in-frame ones; the method was immunoSEQ multiplex PCR. The V and J calls and clone size are taken from that table; D and trimming were inferred from the DNA. This sample has some 200,000 clones, with 70% to 80% found just once. Enrolled through a virtual design, the participants were between roughly 18 and 95 years of age and came from about two dozen US areas. Clinical histories supplied by participants themselves formed the basis of cohort assignment. The study counted Cohort 3 donors as recovered given two negative PCRs, clearance, or symptom resolution. Germline CDR1 reads SGHVS; CDR2 reads FNYEAQ. This CDR3 is 17 amino acids long. The junction had 12 bases not matched to a gene; V was cut back by 5 bases and J by 2 bases.

The chain combines TRBV7-6 with TRBJ2-7; 10 bases are shared with TRBD2. Source material: PBMCs or T cells enriched from blood (not recorded which). This receptor was identified in a woman aged 45-65 years who had recovered from COVID-19. In nucleotides, the CDR3 is TGTGCCAGCAGCCCCAACGACTCTAGCGGGAGTACCTACGAGCAGTACTTC. It yields the protein CASSPNDSSGSTYEQYF.